The T cell receptor (beta chain) described here comes from a study of OX40 agonist ivuxolimab in advanced cancers. Study as a whole: Patients enrolled in dose escalation were diagnosed with hepatocellular carcinoma, melanoma, renal cell or head and neck cancer. Treatment received earlier with anti-PD-1, anti-PD-L1 or anti-CTLA-4 agents was allowed, and more than 35% had some. Three partial responders included one hepatocellular carcinoma patient and two cutaneous melanoma patients.

A history of autoimmune disease or systemic immunosuppression excluded patients. Measured with immunoSEQ multiplex PCR; TCRdb has only the in-frame clones, and not every one. The data hold about 55,000 clones, with nearly 80% observed a single time. The source was CD4+ or CD8+ T cells sorted from blood, collected in a trial of the OX40 agonist ivuxolimab. The receptor comes from an adult with an advanced solid tumor such as melanoma, head and neck, liver or kidney cancer.

The CDR3 region is CASSIGTDRGGYTF. The CDR3 bases are TGTGCCAGTAGTATCGGGACAGATAGGGGTGGCTACACCTTC. The V call is TRBV19, the J call TRBJ1-2; 7 positions agree with TRBD1. There are 14 residues in the CDR3. With 3 bases clipped from V and 7 bases from J, the junction kept 8 bases outside the gene matches. Looked up from germline, CDR1 is LNHDA and CDR2 is SQIVND (reference sequence).